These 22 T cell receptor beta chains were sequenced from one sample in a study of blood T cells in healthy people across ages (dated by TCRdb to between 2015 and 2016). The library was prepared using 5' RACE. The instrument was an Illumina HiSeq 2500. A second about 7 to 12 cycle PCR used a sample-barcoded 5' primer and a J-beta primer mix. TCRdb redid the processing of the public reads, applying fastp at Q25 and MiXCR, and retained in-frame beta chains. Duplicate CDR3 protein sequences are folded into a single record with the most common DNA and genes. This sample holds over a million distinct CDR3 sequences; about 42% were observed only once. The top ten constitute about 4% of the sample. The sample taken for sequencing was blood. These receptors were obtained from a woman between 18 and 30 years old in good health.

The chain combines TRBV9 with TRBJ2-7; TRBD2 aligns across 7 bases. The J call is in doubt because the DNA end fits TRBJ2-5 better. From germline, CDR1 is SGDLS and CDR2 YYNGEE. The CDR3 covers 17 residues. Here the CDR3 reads CASSGGLAGDRQETQYF. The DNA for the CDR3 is TGTGCCAGCAGCGGGGGATTAGCGGGCGATCGCCAAGAGACCCAGTACTTC.

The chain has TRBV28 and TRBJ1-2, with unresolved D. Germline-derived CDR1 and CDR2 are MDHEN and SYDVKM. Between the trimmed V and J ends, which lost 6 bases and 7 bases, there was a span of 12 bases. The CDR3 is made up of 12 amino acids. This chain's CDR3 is CASSPPKAGYTF. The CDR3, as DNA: TGTGCCAGCAGCCCCCCCAAGGCTGGCTACACCTTC.

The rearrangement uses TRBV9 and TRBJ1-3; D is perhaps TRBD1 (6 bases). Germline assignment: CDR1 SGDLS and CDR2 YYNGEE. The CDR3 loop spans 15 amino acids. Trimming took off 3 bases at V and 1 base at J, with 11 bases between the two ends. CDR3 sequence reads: CASSAGVGSGNTIYF. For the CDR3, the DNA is TGTGCCAGCAGCGCAGGGGTTGGATCTGGAAACACCATATATTTT.

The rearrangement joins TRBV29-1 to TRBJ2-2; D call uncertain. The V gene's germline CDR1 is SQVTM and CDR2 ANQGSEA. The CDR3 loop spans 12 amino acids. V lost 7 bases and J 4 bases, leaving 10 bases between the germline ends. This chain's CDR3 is CSAPVSTGELFF. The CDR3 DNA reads TGCAGCGCCCCCGTTTCCACCGGGGAGCTGTTTTTT.

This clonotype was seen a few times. DNA for the CDR3: TGTGCCAGCAGCGGAGATTACAATGAGCAGTACTTC. This codes for CASSGDYNEQYF. The rearrangement joins TRBV7-9 to TRBJ2-1; D not certain. TRBJ2-7 matches the DNA end more closely, so the J call is doubtful. The CDR3 has 12 amino acids. CDR1 is SEHNR and CDR2 is FQNEAQ in the germline V gene (reference sequence).

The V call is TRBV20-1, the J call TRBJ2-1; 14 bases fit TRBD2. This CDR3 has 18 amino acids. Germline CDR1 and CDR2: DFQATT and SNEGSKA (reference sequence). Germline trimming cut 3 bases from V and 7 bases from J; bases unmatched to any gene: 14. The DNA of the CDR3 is TGCAGTGCTAGTCGTCCGGGACTAGCGGGAGTAGAAGGAAATGAGCAGTTCTTC. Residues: CSASRPGLAGVEGNEQFF.

The CDR3 sequence is CASSLSASQPQHF. CDR3 DNA sequence: TGTGCCAGCAGTTTATCGGCGAGTCAGCCCCAGCATTTT. V usage is TRBV28 and J usage is TRBJ1-5; D not resolved. The length of the CDR3 is 13 residues. V was pared by 1 base and J by 6 bases, with 7 bases between. In germline, CDR1 is MDHEN, CDR2 SYDVKM.

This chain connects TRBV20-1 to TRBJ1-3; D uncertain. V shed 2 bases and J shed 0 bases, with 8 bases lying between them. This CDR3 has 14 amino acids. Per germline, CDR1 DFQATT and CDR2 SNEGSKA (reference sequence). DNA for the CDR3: TGCAGTGCTAGAATGGGTAGCTCTGGAAACACCATATATTTT. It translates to CSARMGSSGNTIYF.

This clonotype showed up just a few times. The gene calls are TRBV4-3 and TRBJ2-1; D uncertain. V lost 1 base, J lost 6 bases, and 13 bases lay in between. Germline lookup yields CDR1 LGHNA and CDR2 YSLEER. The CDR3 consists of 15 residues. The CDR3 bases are TGCGCCAGCAGCCAAGTGTTAACTATAACCAATGAGCAGTTCTTC. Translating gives CASSQVLTITNEQFF.

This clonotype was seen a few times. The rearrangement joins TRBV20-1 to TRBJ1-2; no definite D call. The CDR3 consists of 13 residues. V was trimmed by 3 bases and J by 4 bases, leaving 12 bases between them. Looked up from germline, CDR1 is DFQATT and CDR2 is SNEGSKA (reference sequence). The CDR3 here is CSASSGLSYGYTF. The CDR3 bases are TGCAGTGCTAGTTCTGGGTTAAGCTATGGCTACACCTTC.

Here the CDR3 reads CASSPGGQRGYTF. CDR3 coding DNA: TGTGCCAGCAGTCCGGGAGGACAGAGAGGCTACACCTTC. The chain links TRBV28 to TRBJ1-2, with D possibly being TRBD1 (6 bases). Trimming took off 5 bases at V and 8 bases at J, with 15 bases between the two ends. Germline assignment: CDR1 MDHEN and CDR2 SYDVKM. This CDR3 spans 13 amino acids.

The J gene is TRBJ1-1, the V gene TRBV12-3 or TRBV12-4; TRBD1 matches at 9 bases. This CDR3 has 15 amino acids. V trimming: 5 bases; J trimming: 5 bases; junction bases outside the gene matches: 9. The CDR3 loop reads CASSPRTGARTEAFF. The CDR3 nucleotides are TGTGCCAGCAGTCCGCGGACAGGGGCGAGGACTGAAGCTTTCTTT.

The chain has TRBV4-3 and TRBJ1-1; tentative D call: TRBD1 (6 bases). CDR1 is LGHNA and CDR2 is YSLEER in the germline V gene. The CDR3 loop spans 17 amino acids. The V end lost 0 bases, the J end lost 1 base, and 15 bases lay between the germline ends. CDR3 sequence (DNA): TGCGCCAGCAGCCAAGATCTGCGGGGGCGCGGGAACACTGAAGCTTTCTTT. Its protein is CASSQDLRGRGNTEAFF.

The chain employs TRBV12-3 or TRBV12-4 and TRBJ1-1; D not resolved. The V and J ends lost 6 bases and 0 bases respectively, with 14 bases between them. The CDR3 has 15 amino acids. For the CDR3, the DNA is TGTGCCAGCAGCCCAAGGACTGTACTGAACACTGAAGCTTTCTTT. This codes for CASSPRTVLNTEAFF.

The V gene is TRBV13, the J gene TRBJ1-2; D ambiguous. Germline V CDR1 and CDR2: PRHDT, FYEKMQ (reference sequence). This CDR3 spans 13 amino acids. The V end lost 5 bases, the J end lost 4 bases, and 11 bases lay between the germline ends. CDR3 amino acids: CASSPLDSYGYTF. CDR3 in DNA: TGTGCCAGCAGCCCACTTGACTCCTATGGCTACACCTTC.

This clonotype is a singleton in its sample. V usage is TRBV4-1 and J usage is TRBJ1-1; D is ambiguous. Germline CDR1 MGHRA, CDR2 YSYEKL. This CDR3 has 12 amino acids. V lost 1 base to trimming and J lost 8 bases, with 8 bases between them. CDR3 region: CASSQGFGEAFF. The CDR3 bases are TGCGCCAGCAGCCAAGGTTTCGGGGAAGCTTTCTTT.

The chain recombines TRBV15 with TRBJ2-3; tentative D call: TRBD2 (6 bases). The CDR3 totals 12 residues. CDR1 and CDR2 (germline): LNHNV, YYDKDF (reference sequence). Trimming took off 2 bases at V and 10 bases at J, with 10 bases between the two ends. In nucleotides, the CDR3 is TGTGCCACCAGCAGAACCGCTAGCGCGCAGTATTTT. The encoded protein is CATSRTASAQYF.

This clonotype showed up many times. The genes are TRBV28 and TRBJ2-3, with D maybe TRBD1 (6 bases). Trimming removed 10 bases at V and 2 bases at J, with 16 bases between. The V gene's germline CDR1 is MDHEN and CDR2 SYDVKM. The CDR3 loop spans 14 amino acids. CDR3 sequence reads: CATLPGHLTDTQYF. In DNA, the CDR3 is TGTGCCACCTTACCGGGACACCTCACAGATACGCAGTATTTT. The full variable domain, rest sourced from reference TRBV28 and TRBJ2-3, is DVKVTQSSRYLVKRTGEKVFLECVQDMDHENMFWYRQDPGLGLRLIYFSYDVKMKEKGDIPEGYSVSREKKERFSLILESASTNQTSMYLCATLPGHLTDTQYFGPGTRLTVL.

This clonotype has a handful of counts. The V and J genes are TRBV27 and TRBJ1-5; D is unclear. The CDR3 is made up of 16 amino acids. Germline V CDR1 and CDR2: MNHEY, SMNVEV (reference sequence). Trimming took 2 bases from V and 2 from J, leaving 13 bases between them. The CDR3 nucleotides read TGTGCCAGCAGTTTAACCGCCGGAATGGGCAATCAGCCCCAGCATTTT. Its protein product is CASSLTAGMGNQPQHF.

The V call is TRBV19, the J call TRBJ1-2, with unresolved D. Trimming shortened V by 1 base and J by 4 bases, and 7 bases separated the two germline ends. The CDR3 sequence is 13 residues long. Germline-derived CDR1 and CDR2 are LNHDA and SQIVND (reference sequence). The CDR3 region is CASSIGMFYGYTF. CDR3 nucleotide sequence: TGTGCCAGTAGTATAGGGATGTTCTATGGCTACACCTTC.

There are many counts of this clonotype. CDR3 nucleotides: TGTGCCAGCAGCTTAGGCGCAGGGTCCTCCTACAATGAGCAGTTCTTC. Translating gives CASSLGAGSSYNEQFF. The chain employs TRBV11-2 and TRBJ2-1, with a weak D call TRBD1 (5 bases). The germline V gene encodes CDR1 SGHAT and CDR2 FQNNGV. The CDR3 runs 16 residues. Deletions cut 1 base from V and 0 bases from J, with 10 bases between.

The CDR3 bases are TGTGCCAGCAGCTTACTAGCGGGAGCTAGCGAGCAGTACTTC. Its translation: CASSLLAGASEQYF. The chain combines TRBV7-3 with TRBJ2-5; 10 nucleotides line up with TRBD2. The DNA matches TRBJ2-7 better at its end, which makes the J call doubtful. The germline gives CDR1 SGHTA, CDR2 FQGTGA. The CDR3 runs to 14 residues.